This T cell receptor beta chain was recovered during a study of blood T cell repertoires in COVID-19. Overall study context: Collection of acute and convalescent COVID-19 samples took place in the United States, Italy and Spain. PBMCs, B-cell-depleted T cells, or T cells were the source of the cDNA or gDNA that made up the material.

Under the authors' procedure: Using reference gene primer amplification, nucleated cell counts were estimated. Profiling relied on immunoSEQ multiplex PCR, and the TCRdb table lists in-frame clones only, not all of them. That table furnishes V, J and clone size, whereas the DNA furnished D and trimming. Of around 150,000 clones in the sample, less than 85% were seen once. This clone was recorded once. The sequenced material came from peripheral blood. This clonotype was sampled from an elderly woman in a cohort sampled during active or convalescent COVID-19.

The CDR3 DNA follows: TGCGCCAGCAGCTTACAGGGCACAGATACGCAGTATTTT. Translated: CASSLQGTDTQYF. The chain combines TRBV5-1 with TRBJ2-3; maybe TRBD1 (5 bases). V dropped 2 bases and J dropped 1 base, with 5 bases sitting between them. This CDR3 comprises 13 residues. CDR1 and CDR2 (germline): SGHRS, YFSETQ. The entire variable domain, with the rest obtained from reference TRBV5-1 and TRBJ2-3, is as follows: KAGVTQTPRYLIKTRGQQVTLSCSPISGHRSVSWYQQTPGQGLQFLFEYFSETQRNKGNFPGRFSGRQFSNSRSEMNVSTLELGDSALYLCASSLQGTDTQYFGPGTRLTVL.